What follows are 20 T cell receptor beta chains derived from one specimen sequenced in a study of blood T cell repertoires in COVID-19. Clones were read by immunoSEQ multiplex PCR, and TCRdb kept only the in-frame ones, dropping some. The top ten clones hold over 1% of a sample with a few hundred thousand clones, more than 80% of them seen once. Sequencing was carried out using PBMCs or T cells enriched from blood (not recorded which). All receptors come from a man aged 25-40 years who had recovered from COVID-19.

This clone was counted a single time. The V and J genes are TRBV24-1 and TRBJ2-3; 9 nucleotides line up with TRBD2. Germline V gene sequence: CDR1 KGHDR, CDR2 SFDVKD. V lost 0 bases to trimming and J lost 0 bases; unmatched junction nucleotides: 12. CDR3 length: 20 amino acids. CDR3 bases: TGTGCCACCAGTGATTTGGGATCTAGCGGGGATCAAACTAGCACAGATACGCAGTATTTT. Encoded protein: CATSDLGSSGDQTSTDTQYF.

The chain couples TRBV6-2 or TRBV6-3 to TRBJ1-1; TRBD1 might be the D (6 bases). The V end was cut by 2 bases, the J end by 11 bases, with 21 bases between. This CDR3 has 15 amino acids. Germline CDR1 reads MNHEY; CDR2 reads SVGEGT. In DNA form, the CDR3 reads TGTGCCAGCAGTTACCCTATTGGGACAACCCCGGGTGCTTTCTTT. The encoded protein is CASSYPIGTTPGAFF.

The chain links TRBV9 to TRBJ2-7, with TRBD1 matching over 9 bases. The CDR3 runs to 16 residues. V lost 4 bases to trimming and J lost 0 bases; unmatched junction nucleotides: 8. The V gene's germline CDR1 is SGDLS and CDR2 YYNGEE. CDR3 protein: CASSLSQGASSYEQYF. The CDR3 nucleotides read TGTGCCAGCAGCCTATCACAGGGGGCCTCCTCCTACGAGCAGTACTTC.

The genes are TRBV10-2 and TRBJ1-2; D is unclear. Per the germline V gene, CDR1 is WSHSY and CDR2 is SAAADI. V shed 6 bases and J shed 5 bases, with 22 bases lying between them. This CDR3 has 16 amino acids. This CDR3 is CASRSVNPLKDYGYTF. The CDR3 DNA follows: TGCGCCAGCAGATCGGTGAACCCCCTAAAAGATTATGGCTACACCTTC.

The gene calls are TRBV7-8 and TRBJ2-2, with TRBD2 matching over 8 bases. V was pared by 1 base and J by 4 bases, with 5 bases of the junction left unmatched. CDR3 length equals 16 residues. The V gene's germline CDR1 is SGHVS and CDR2 FQNEAQ. The CDR3 nucleotides are TGTGCCAGCAGCTTAGAGAGACTAGCGTTCACCGGGGAGCTGTTTTTT. It encodes CASSLERLAFTGELFF.

The chain employs TRBV7-6 and TRBJ2-2; weak D call: TRBD1 (6 bases). There are 15 residues in the CDR3. V was trimmed by 5 bases and J by 2 bases, leaving 12 bases between them. Germline V gene sequence: CDR1 SGHVS, CDR2 FNYEAQ. The chain's CDR3 is CASSHPTGNTGELFF. The CDR3 DNA is TGTGCCAGCAGCCACCCGACAGGAAACACCGGGGAGCTGTTTTTT.

The V and J genes are TRBV19 and TRBJ1-5; no reliable D call. CDR3 length: 12 residues. Looked up from germline, CDR1 is LNHDA and CDR2 is SQIVND (reference sequence). The ends were cut back, 9 bases at V and 0 bases at J, with 6 bases in the middle. For the CDR3, the DNA is TGTGCCAGGTCCCATAGCAATCAGCCCCAGCATTTT. It yields the protein CARSHSNQPQHF.

The chain carries TRBV3-1 (or the pseudogene TRBV3-2) and TRBJ2-2; D remains unclear. Germline V CDR1 and CDR2: LGHDT, YNNKEL (reference sequence). The V end lost 1 base, the J end lost 5 bases, and 5 bases lay between the germline ends. The CDR3 is 13 amino acids. CDR3 nucleotide sequence: TGTGCCAGCAGCCAAGTTTATACCGGGGAGCTGTTTTTT. This translates into CASSQVYTGELFF.

The CDR3 here is CASSPTSPNNEQFF. In DNA form, the CDR3 reads TGTGCCAGCAGTCCGACTAGCCCCAACAATGAGCAGTTCTTC. The gene calls are TRBV28 and TRBJ2-1, with TRBD2 identical over 7 bases. Germline V gene lookup returns CDR1 MDHEN and CDR2 SYDVKM. The length of the CDR3 is 14 residues. Trimming at V came to 5 bases and at J to 5 bases, leaving 6 bases not matched to a gene.

The V gene is TRBV11-2, the J gene TRBJ1-5, with 7 nucleotides matching TRBD1. V lost 6 bases and J lost 5; bases outside the gene matches: 10. Germline V lookup: CDR1 SGHAT, CDR2 FQNNGV. There are 15 residues in the CDR3. In DNA form, the CDR3 reads TGTGCCAGCAGTTTGAGGACAGGTCATGATCAGCCCCAGCATTTT. Its protein is CASSLRTGHDQPQHF. The full variable domain, with the rest looked up from reference TRBV11-2 and TRBJ1-5, is EAGVAQSPRYKIIEKRQSVAFWCNPISGHATLYWYQQILGQGPKLLIQFQNNGVVDDSQLPKDRFSAERLKGVDSTLKIQPAKLEDSAVYLCASSLRTGHDQPQHFGDGTRLSIL.

The chain couples TRBV5-1 to TRBJ2-2; D uncertain. Germline V CDR1 and CDR2: SGHRS, YFSETQ. The CDR3 has 11 amino acids. V lost 4 bases to trimming and J lost 8 bases, with 6 bases between them. The CDR3 DNA reads TGCGCCAGCAGCCTTCGGGGGGAGCTGTTTTTT. Translation: CASSLRGELFF.

The chain links TRBV18 to TRBJ1-1, with 7 bases aligning to TRBD1. V was clipped by 6 bases and J by 12 bases; unmatched bases: 10. Germline V gene lookup returns CDR1 KGHSH and CDR2 LQKENI. This CDR3 is 12 amino acids long. This CDR3 reads CASSLGTETTFF. CDR3 in DNA: TGTGCCAGCTCCCTCGGGACAGAAACAACTTTCTTT.

The V call is TRBV14, the J call TRBJ2-7; 8 bases map to TRBD1. Trimming cost V 4 bases and J 3 bases; bases outside gene matches: 11. CDR1 is SGHDN and CDR2 is FVKESK in the germline V gene. The CDR3 runs 16 residues. CDR3: CASSRWQGAMYYEQYF. Here the CDR3 DNA reads TGTGCCAGCAGCCGATGGCAGGGGGCCATGTACTACGAGCAGTACTTC.

This clone was found once. The rearrangement uses TRBV4-3 and TRBJ2-1; 8 bases align to TRBD1. The junction had 1 base not matched to a gene; V was cut back by 1 base and J by 2 bases. CDR1 is LGHNA, CDR2 YSLEER, per germline. This CDR3 has 15 residues. The CDR3 loop is CASSQARGPYNEQFF. In nucleotides, the CDR3 is TGCGCCAGCAGCCAAGCCAGGGGGCCCTACAATGAGCAGTTCTTC.

This rearrangement joins TRBV7-8 to TRBJ1-1, with D tentatively TRBD1 (6 bases). The germline V gene has CDR1 SGHVS and CDR2 FQNEAQ. The CDR3 length is 12 residues. V was trimmed by 2 bases and J by 8 bases, leaving 9 bases between them. For the CDR3, the DNA is TGTGCCAGCAGCTTACGGACAGCCGAAGCTTTCTTT. Encoded protein: CASSLRTAEAFF.

This sequence joins TRBV3-1 (or the pseudogene TRBV3-2) and TRBJ1-2; 7 positions agree with TRBD1. After removal of 0 bases from V and 1 base from J, the junction contained 14 bases not matched to a gene. The CDR3 loop spans 19 amino acids. Germline-derived CDR1 and CDR2 are LGHDT and YNNKEL (reference sequence). CDR3 protein: CASSQDFTTGTAGNYGYTF. The CDR3 bases are TGTGCCAGCAGCCAAGACTTTACCACCGGGACAGCCGGTAACTATGGCTACACCTTC.

This chain joins TRBV4-3 and TRBJ1-1; D remains ambiguous. The germline V gene encodes CDR1 LGHNA and CDR2 YSLEER. V lost 1 base, J lost 5 bases, and 17 bases lay in between. CDR3 length equals 16 residues. DNA of the CDR3: TGCGCCAGCAGCCAAGCCCCTTCACTTGGGAGGACTGAAGCTTTCTTT. This gives the protein CASSQAPSLGRTEAFF.

The J gene is TRBJ1-1, the V gene TRBV2; 10 bases are a match to TRBD1. Germline V gene lookup returns CDR1 SNHLY and CDR2 FYNNEI. V was pared by 8 bases and J by 1 base, with 10 bases of the junction left unmatched. The CDR3 is 16 amino acids. The CDR3 sequence is CASSSGGQGRNTEAFF. CDR3 DNA sequence: TGTGCCAGCTCCTCAGGGGGACAGGGGAGGAACACTGAAGCTTTCTTT. Looking up the rest from reference TRBV2 and TRBJ1-1 gives the full variable domain: EPEVTQTPSHQVTQMGQEVILRCVPISNHLYFYWYRQILGQKVEFLVSFYNNEISEKSEIFDDQFSVERPDGSNFTLKIRSTKLEDSAMYFCASSSGGQGRNTEAFFGQGTRLTVV.

The chain carries TRBV5-4 and TRBJ2-1; 10 bases match TRBD1. The ends lost 4 bases at V and 9 bases at J; junction bases unmatched: 4. CDR1 SGHNT and CDR2 YYREEE come from the germline V gene (reference sequence). The CDR3 has 13 amino acids. CDR3 DNA sequence: TGTGCCAGCAGCGCGACAGGGGGCGTTGAGCAGTTCTTC. Amino acid sequence: CASSATGGVEQFF. The variable domain in full, with the rest retrieved from reference TRBV5-4 and TRBJ2-1, is ETGVTQSPTHLIKTRGQQVTLRCSSQSGHNTVSWYQQALGQGPQFIFQYYREEENGRGNFPPRFSGLQFPNYSSELNVNALELDDSALYLCASSATGGVEQFFGPGTRLTVL.

The rearrangement links TRBV29-1 to TRBJ1-1, with TRBD1 matching over 9 bases. This CDR3 spans 14 amino acids. V dropped 4 bases and J dropped 5; count of bases not matched to a gene: 8. The germline V gene encodes CDR1 SQVTM and CDR2 ANQGSEA. Here the CDR3 reads CSVAGQGIATEAFF. The CDR3 bases are TGCAGCGTTGCCGGACAGGGGATTGCTACTGAAGCTTTCTTT.